Following are 24 T cell receptor beta chains from one sample sequenced in a study of blood T cell repertoires in COVID-19 (dated by TCRdb to about 2020). The library was prepared using the immunoSEQ multiplex PCR assay. TCRdb mirrors the immuneACCESS table, restricted to in-frame sequences. Some clones are absent from its copies; in checked studies, under half trace to an unresolved V gene, and the reason for the others is unknown. A total of 170,000 or so clones appear in this sample, about four fifths of them only once. Of the sample, about 7.1% falls within the top ten clones. Source material: peripheral blood. The receptors were sampled from a woman aged 65 to 85 with COVID-19, enrolled during active disease.

The chain joins TRBV15 to TRBJ1-2, with TRBD1 as a possible D gene (6 bases). This CDR3 is built from 13 residues. Germline V CDR1 and CDR2: LNHNV, YYDKDF (reference sequence). V was trimmed by 0 bases and J by 5 bases, leaving 7 bases between them. DNA of the CDR3: TGTGCCACCAGCAGAGACAGGGGTTATGGCTACACCTTC. Translated, it gives CATSRDRGYGYTF.

CDR3 residues: CASSPDRVNTGELFF. CDR3 DNA sequence: TGTGCCAGCAGTCCCGACAGGGTGAACACCGGGGAGCTGTTTTTT. V is TRBV28 and J is TRBJ2-2, with 7 bases matching TRBD1. With V trimmed by 5 bases and J by 1 base, 4 bases remained unmatched. CDR3 length: 15 residues. Germline CDR1 reads MDHEN; CDR2 reads SYDVKM.

The chain employs TRBV30 and TRBJ2-1; the D gene is possibly TRBD2 (6 bases). Trimming took 5 bases from V and 6 from J, leaving 20 bases between them. The germline CDR1 and CDR2 sequences are GTSNPN and SVGIG (reference sequence). This CDR3 spans 15 amino acids. CDR3 DNA: TGTGCCTGGGGAAATGGAGGGAGTAGGGGCAATGAGCAGTTCTTC. This translates into CAWGNGGSRGNEQFF. Looking up the rest from reference TRBV30 and TRBJ2-1 gives the full variable domain: SQTIHQWPATLVQPVGSPLSLECTVEGTSNPNLYWYRQAAGRGLQLLFYSVGIGQISSEVPQNLSASRPQDRQFILSSKKLLLSDSGFYLCAWGNGGSRGNEQFFGPGTRLTVL.

The chain carries TRBV5-6 and TRBJ2-3, with D hard to call. Germline CDR1 reads SGHDT; CDR2 reads YYEEEE. This CDR3 region has 12 residues. Trimming cost V 3 bases and J 2 bases, with 4 bases left between them. The CDR3 DNA reads TGTGCCAGCAGCTCGTTCACAGATACGCAGTATTTT. Translation: CASSSFTDTQYF. The variable domain in full, completed from reference TRBV5-6 and TRBJ2-3, reads DAGVTQSPTHLIKTRGQQVTLRCSPKSGHDTVSWYQQALGQGPQFIFQYYEEEERQRGNFPDRFSGHQFPNYSSELNVNALLLGDSALYLCASSSFTDTQYFGPGTRLTVL.

The chain joins TRBV9 to TRBJ1-4; 9 nucleotides align to TRBD1. The CDR3 covers 14 residues. In germline, CDR1 is SGDLS, CDR2 YYNGEE. V dropped 3 bases and J dropped 8; count of bases not matched to a gene: 5. For the CDR3, the DNA is TGTGCCAGCAGCGCCGGGACAGGGAGGGAAAAACTGTTTTTT. It is translated as CASSAGTGREKLFF.

This clone was picked up a small number of times. This sequence joins TRBV5-6 and TRBJ2-3; the match to TRBD1 covers 9 bases. V lost 4 bases and J lost 4; bases outside the gene matches: 10. This CDR3 region has 16 residues. CDR1 and CDR2 from the germline V gene are SGHDT and YYEEEE. This CDR3 is CASSPAGQGAADTQYF. The CDR3 region has the DNA TGTGCCAGCAGCCCGGCGGGACAGGGAGCTGCAGATACGCAGTATTTT.

This clone was recorded once. The chain links TRBV19 to TRBJ2-1, with TRBD2 as a possible D gene (7 bases). Trimming left V 1 base short and J 2 bases short, with 15 bases between. The CDR3 consists of 17 residues. CDR1 and CDR2 from the germline V gene are LNHDA and SQIVND (reference sequence). The CDR3 sequence is CASSIGGGAGAYNEQFF. CDR3 nucleotide sequence: TGTGCCAGTAGTATAGGAGGGGGGGCAGGCGCCTACAATGAGCAGTTCTTC.

This clone was counted between two and nine times. This sequence joins TRBV28 and TRBJ1-5, with 8 bases identical to TRBD1. The CDR3 length is 14 residues. Germline V gene lookup returns CDR1 MDHEN and CDR2 SYDVKM. The J segment lost 7 bases and the V segment lost 6 bases, leaving 8 bases of the junction unmatched. The DNA for the CDR3 is TGTGCCAGCAGCTCAGGGGGCCAAAGGCAGCCCCAGCATTTT. Amino acids: CASSSGGQRQPQHF.

V gene TRBV18 combines with J gene TRBJ2-2; TRBD2 might be the D (5 bases). The CDR3 spans 15 residues. The V and J ends lost 4 bases and 1 base respectively, with 10 bases between them. Germline CDR1 is KGHSH and CDR2 is LQKENI. The CDR3 sequence: CASSRTAVNTGELFF. In DNA, the CDR3 is TGTGCCAGCTCACGAACAGCGGTGAACACCGGGGAGCTGTTTTTT.

The chain uses TRBV6-2 or TRBV6-3 and TRBJ2-7; TRBD2 agrees at 11 bases. This CDR3 spans 16 amino acids. CDR1 and CDR2 from the germline V gene are MNHEY and SVGEGT. V shed 3 bases, J shed 2 bases, and the junction held 6 bases outside the gene matches. CDR3 coding DNA: TGTGCCAGCAGTTATCTAGCGGGAGGTAACACCTACGAGCAGTACTTC. It codes for CASSYLAGGNTYEQYF.

The V and J genes are TRBV10-3 and TRBJ2-6; 10 bases align to TRBD1. CDR3 length: 16 amino acids. Losses at the gene ends were 5 bases for V and 3 bases for J; bases not matched to a gene: 4. Germline loops: CDR1 ENHRY, CDR2 SYGVKD. DNA of the CDR3: TGTGCCATCAGTCCGGACAGGGGGATTGGGGCCAACGTCCTGACTTTC. As protein: CAISPDRGIGANVLTF.

With respect to this clone: The sample contains more than one DNA sequence encoding this CDR3. The chain combines TRBV7-9 with TRBJ1-4, with 8 nucleotides matching TRBD1. Losses at the gene ends were 5 bases for V and 7 bases for J; bases not matched to a gene: 6. The CDR3 is made up of 14 amino acids. Germline V gene data show CDR1 as SEHNR and CDR2 as FQNEAQ (reference sequence). Here the CDR3 DNA reads TGTGCCAGCAGCCTCGGACAGGGAGGTGAAAAACTGTTTTTT. Translated: CASSLGQGGEKLFF.

For this clone: At one end, the junction sequence differs from germline, possibly due to a read error. The V and J genes are TRBV5-8 and TRBJ2-1; tentatively, D is TRBD1 (6 bases). The germline CDR1 and CDR2 sequences are SGHTS and YDEGEE. The CDR3 has 12 residues. CDR3 region: CASSLGRGWRIF. In nucleotides, the CDR3 is TGTGCCAGCAGCTTGGGCAGGGGTTGGCGGATCTTC.

V gene TRBV3-1 (or the pseudogene TRBV3-2) combines with J gene TRBJ1-4; 10 bases match TRBD1. J lost 7 bases, V lost 6 bases, and 8 bases had no gene match. Germline-derived CDR1 and CDR2 are LGHDT and YNNKEL (reference sequence). The CDR3 runs 15 residues. The CDR3 loop is CASSYAGTGAEKLFF. The CDR3 nucleotides read TGTGCCAGCAGTTATGCCGGGACAGGGGCTGAAAAACTGTTTTTT.

In its sample, this clone was seen a few times. The V gene is TRBV29-1, the J gene TRBJ2-1; TRBD2 agrees at 14 bases. Germline lookup yields CDR1 SQVTM and CDR2 ANQGSEA. The CDR3 is 15 amino acids. V lost 6 bases, J lost 8 bases, and 9 bases stayed unmatched. CDR3 nucleotides: TGCAGCGTCGCCGCGACTAGCGGGAGGGCCTATGAGCAGTTCTTC. The encoded protein is CSVAATSGRAYEQFF.

The gene calls are TRBV5-1 and TRBJ2-3; possibly TRBD2 for D (6 bases). The V and J ends lost 4 bases and 2 bases respectively, with 14 bases between them. The germline V gene encodes CDR1 SGHRS and CDR2 YFSETQ. CDR3 length: 15 residues. CDR3 region: CASSPEGLPTDTQYF. In DNA, the CDR3 is TGCGCCAGCAGCCCGGAGGGTTTACCCACAGATACGCAGTATTTT. Filled out from reference TRBV5-1 and TRBJ2-3, the complete variable domain reads KAGVTQTPRYLIKTRGQQVTLSCSPISGHRSVSWYQQTPGQGLQFLFEYFSETQRNKGNFPGRFSGRQFSNSRSEMNVSTLELGDSALYLCASSPEGLPTDTQYFGPGTRLTVL.

The chain couples TRBV6-1 to TRBJ2-7, with a weak D call TRBD2 (6 bases). Germline assignment: CDR1 MNHNS and CDR2 SASEGT. The CDR3 sequence is 16 residues long. V was pared by 3 bases and J by 2 bases, with 17 bases between. Here the CDR3 reads CASSDPRAGGTYEQYF. CDR3 nucleotides: TGTGCCAGCAGTGACCCAAGAGCGGGTGGGACCTACGAGCAGTACTTC.

The chain couples TRBV24-1 to TRBJ2-3; D remains ambiguous. Germline CDR1 reads KGHDR; CDR2 reads SFDVKD. The CDR3 consists of 14 residues. V was cut by 5 bases and J by 0 bases, with 8 bases left in between. Here the CDR3 reads CATSGTESTDTQYF. CDR3 nucleotides: TGTGCCACCAGTGGTACGGAGAGCACAGATACGCAGTATTTT.

The chain is built from TRBV30 and TRBJ2-2, with 11 bases aligning to TRBD2. The CDR3 covers 15 residues. Looked up from germline, CDR1 is GTSNPN and CDR2 is SVGIG (reference sequence). V lost 4 bases, J lost 4 bases, and 5 bases stayed unmatched. CDR3 amino acids: CAWKGLAGGTGELFF. CDR3 coding DNA: TGTGCCTGGAAAGGGCTAGCGGGAGGCACCGGGGAGCTGTTTTTT.

The rearrangement links TRBV4-3 to TRBJ2-7; 7 nucleotides align to TRBD1. Germline V lookup: CDR1 LGHNA, CDR2 YSLEER. Germline trimming cut 0 bases from V and 2 bases from J; bases unmatched to any gene: 16. This CDR3 comprises 19 residues. CDR3 region: CASSQDLKGGDREPYEQYF. The DNA for the CDR3 is TGCGCCAGCAGCCAAGATCTTAAAGGGGGCGATCGCGAACCCTACGAGCAGTACTTC.

The rearrangement uses TRBV7-8 and TRBJ1-1; D is ambiguous. Trimming cost V 1 base and J 4 bases, with 13 bases left between them. The V gene's germline CDR1 is SGHVS and CDR2 FQNEAQ. This CDR3 has 15 amino acids. CDR3 sequence reads: CASSLGRGDPTEAFF. DNA for the CDR3: TGTGCCAGCAGCTTAGGTCGGGGTGATCCCACTGAAGCTTTCTTT.

This clone was observed a handful of times. This rearrangement joins TRBV25-1 to TRBJ1-5; D not certain. Trimming took 1 base from V and 2 from J, leaving 9 bases between them. Per the germline V gene, CDR1 is MGHDK and CDR2 is SYGVNS. The CDR3 is made up of 15 amino acids. CDR3 sequence: CASSESRTGNQPQHF. DNA for the CDR3: TGTGCCAGCAGTGAATCTCGCACTGGCAATCAGCCCCAGCATTTT.

The chain recombines TRBV27 with TRBJ1-1; D gene uncertain. Trimming left V 6 bases short and J 10 bases short, with 24 bases between. CDR1 is MNHEY, CDR2 SMNVEV, per germline (reference sequence). The CDR3 runs 15 residues. CDR3 loop: CASSHLVEPRSRAFF. The CDR3 coding sequence is TGTGCCAGCAGCCACCTCGTCGAGCCCCGAAGTAGAGCTTTCTTT.

The rearrangement uses TRBV7-8 and TRBJ2-7, with a weak D call TRBD1 (6 bases). In germline, CDR1 is SGHVS, CDR2 FQNEAQ. The length of the CDR3 is 16 residues. V lost 4 bases, J lost 1 base, and 17 bases lay in between. This CDR3 is CASSSPPGVVSYEQYF. The CDR3, as DNA: TGTGCCAGCAGCTCCCCTCCAGGGGTAGTATCCTACGAGCAGTACTTC.